The sequence of this TCR beta chain was determined in a study of OX40 agonist ivuxolimab in advanced cancers. Background on the study: Each patient was given ivuxolimab into a vein every 2 weeks, at 0.01 to 10 mg/kg.

Assay used: immunoSEQ multiplex PCR; TCRdb lists only in-frame clones, some missing. The sample lists just under 65,000 clones; 80% to 90% were seen once. Trimming shortened V by 4 bases and J by 1 base, and 8 bases separated the two germline ends. The CDR3 is made up of 15 amino acids. Per the germline V gene, CDR1 is SGHAT and CDR2 is FQDESV (reference sequence). This receptor was obtained from an adult with an advanced solid tumor such as melanoma, head and neck, liver or kidney cancer. This chain connects TRBV11-1 to TRBJ2-6; D remains ambiguous. The source material was CD4+ or CD8+ T cells sorted from blood, sampled in a trial of the OX40 agonist ivuxolimab. CDR3 DNA: TGTGCCAGCAGCTCCCAAGGGTCTGGGGCCAACGTCCTGACTTTC. Protein: CASSSQGSGANVLTF. Looking up the rest from reference TRBV11-1 and TRBJ2-6 gives the full variable domain: EAEVAQSPRYKITEKSQAVAFWCDPISGHATLYWYRQILGQGPELLVQFQDESVVDDSQLPKDRFSAERLKGVDSTLKIQPAELGDSAMYLCASSSQGSGANVLTFGAGSRLTVL.